The 22 T cell receptor beta chains presented below share a single source sample, sequenced in a study of T cell repertoires in cytomegalovirus infection. Their antigens are not known. TCRdb redid the calling of the reads with MiXCR, one entry per CDR3 protein. The table shows tens of thousands of distinct CDR3 sequences, with around 21% occurring only once. Sequenced here: CD8+ T cells from cultured PBMCs, sampled from culture after CMV antigen stimulation. The receptors were sampled from a human donor in good health (CMV status not recorded). Some clones in this sample may be carry-over from other donors' samples.

This clonotype was seen repeatedly, ten times or more. The rearrangement uses TRBV4-1 and TRBJ1-1; D is unclear. The length of the CDR3 is 18 residues. Trimming removed 0 bases at V and 0 bases at J, with 17 bases between. CDR1 is MGHRA, CDR2 YSYEKL, per germline. CDR3 nucleotides: TGCGCCAGCAGCCAAGATGGGCACTCCCGCGGGTTGAACACTGAAGCTTTCTTT. This gives the protein CASSQDGHSRGLNTEAFF.

The CDR3 nucleotides are TGTGCCAGCAGTTCTTATCCCGGGACAGAGGTTGGACAGCCCCAGCATTTT. Translated, it gives CASSSYPGTEVGQPQHF. The V gene is TRBV6-2 or TRBV6-3, the J gene TRBJ1-5; TRBD1 aligns across 7 bases. The CDR3 covers 17 residues. V dropped 4 bases and J dropped 7; count of bases not matched to a gene: 16. From germline, CDR1 is MNHEY and CDR2 SVGEGT.

This clonotype was detected a few times. V and J are TRBV19 and TRBJ2-1, with a weak D call TRBD2 (6 bases). Trimming removed 4 bases from V and 9 bases from J, with 16 bases in between. This CDR3 region has 14 residues. Germline CDR1 is LNHDA and CDR2 is SQIVND (reference sequence). As DNA, the CDR3 is TGTGCCAGTAGTAGGTGGGGGGAAGGGAGTGAGCAGTTCTTC. Translation: CASSRWGEGSEQFF.

This clonotype was found many times. The chain couples TRBV6-6 to TRBJ1-6, with D hard to call. In germline, CDR1 is MNHNY, CDR2 SVGAGI (reference sequence). This CDR3 region has 11 residues. V lost 7 bases and J 8 bases, leaving 6 bases between the germline ends. CDR3 amino acids: CASTADSPLHF. DNA for the CDR3: TGTGCCAGCACGGCCGATTCACCCCTCCACTTT.

This clonotype was recorded many times. The chain is built from TRBV20-1 and TRBJ2-3; 10 positions match TRBD2. Germline assignment: CDR1 DFQATT and CDR2 SNEGSKA (reference sequence). The CDR3 sequence is 16 residues long. V was clipped by 3 bases and J by 0 bases; unmatched bases: 6. The CDR3 DNA follows: TGCAGTGCTAGTGTGCTAGCGGGGGCTAGCACAGATACGCAGTATTTT. Translated, it gives CSASVLAGASTDTQYF.

J is TRBJ1-2 and V is TRBV5-5; D is perhaps TRBD1 (5 bases). Germline V gene lookup returns CDR1 SGHKS and CDR2 YYEKEE (reference sequence). The CDR3 runs 12 residues. Trimming cost V 3 bases and J 8 bases, with 11 bases left between them. Here the CDR3 reads CASSSGLGGYTF. The CDR3 DNA sequence: TGTGCCAGCAGCTCGGGACTCGGGGGCTACACCTTC.

The J gene is TRBJ2-3, the V gene TRBV5-6; D gene unclear. Per the germline V gene, CDR1 is SGHDT and CDR2 is YYEEEE. The CDR3 length is 15 residues. The germline V and J ends were trimmed by 7 bases and 2 bases, with 17 bases remaining between them. The CDR3 spells CASLLRARNTDTQYF. DNA of the CDR3: TGTGCCAGCCTCCTCCGGGCCCGAAACACAGATACGCAGTATTTT.

This chain uses TRBV7-9 with TRBJ2-1, with TRBD1 matching 10 bases. Germline CDR1 SEHNR, CDR2 FQNEAQ (reference sequence). This CDR3 is 14 amino acids long. Losses at the gene ends were 6 bases for V and 7 bases for J; bases not matched to a gene: 6. For the CDR3, the DNA is TGTGCCAGCAGGGGACAGGGGCTTTGGAATGAGCAGTTCTTC. It yields the protein CASRGQGLWNEQFF.

This clonotype was recorded a few times. The chain recombines TRBV4-2 with TRBJ1-2; possibly TRBD1 for D (5 bases). CDR3 length: 15 residues. V dropped 0 bases and J dropped 5 bases, with 13 bases sitting between them. Germline lookup yields CDR1 LGHNA and CDR2 YNFKEQ. The CDR3 bases are TGTGCCAGCAGCCAAGATCGGGGGGTTTTGTATGGCTACACCTTC. This sequence encodes CASSQDRGVLYGYTF.

The rearrangement joins TRBV28 to TRBJ1-5, with TRBD1 matching 12 bases. In germline, CDR1 is MDHEN, CDR2 SYDVKM. The CDR3 consists of 19 residues. V was pared by 4 bases and J by 3 bases, with 13 bases of the junction left unmatched. The CDR3 DNA follows: TGTGCCAGCAGTTCTCCTCCCGGGACAGGGGGCGATGACAATCAGCCCCAGCATTTT. Residues: CASSSPPGTGGDDNQPQHF.

The rearrangement links TRBV10-3 to TRBJ2-1, with D unresolved. Germline V gene lookup returns CDR1 ENHRY and CDR2 SYGVKD. The CDR3 loop spans 13 amino acids. Trimming took 0 bases from V and 4 from J, leaving 4 bases between them. The CDR3 loop reads CAISESTYNEQFF. The CDR3 region has the DNA TGTGCCATCAGTGAGTCGACTTACAATGAGCAGTTCTTC.

This clonotype was counted ten times or more. The gene calls are TRBV10-3 and TRBJ2-1; D is unresolved. The CDR3 is 15 amino acids. Germline values: CDR1 ENHRY, CDR2 SYGVKD. V shed 2 bases and J shed 3 bases, with 11 bases lying between them. The CDR3 region is CAISERLPGYNEQFF. The CDR3 DNA is TGTGCCATCAGTGAGCGTCTTCCCGGCTACAATGAGCAGTTCTTC.

The rearrangement joins TRBV30 to TRBJ2-2; perhaps D is TRBD1 or TRBD2 (5 bases each). This CDR3 contains 12 residues. Germline V gives CDR1 GTSNPN, CDR2 SVGIG (reference sequence). V was trimmed by 0 bases and J by 6 bases, leaving 5 bases between them. CDR3 amino acids: CAWSVGAGELFF. DNA for the CDR3: TGTGCCTGGAGTGTGGGGGCCGGGGAGCTGTTTTTT.

The chain couples TRBV6-2 or TRBV6-3 to TRBJ2-2, with TRBD2 matching over 8 bases. After removal of 6 bases from V and 10 bases from J, the junction contained 7 bases not matched to a gene. The CDR3 has 13 residues. The germline CDR1 and CDR2 sequences are MNHEY and SVGEGT. As DNA, the CDR3 is TGTGCCAGCAGGTTCACGGGGGGGGTGGAGCTGTTTTTT. Translating gives CASRFTGGVELFF.

This clonotype was found once. This chain links TRBV12-3 or TRBV12-4 with TRBJ2-2; D unclear. The CDR3 runs to 11 residues. V was cut by 3 bases and J by 6 bases, with 2 bases left in between. CDR3 sequence reads: CASSFAGELFF. The DNA for the CDR3 is TGTGCCAGCAGTTTCGCCGGGGAGCTGTTTTTT.

This clonotype was picked up many times. The CDR3 reads CASSPRSEGGWTDTQYF. CDR3 DNA sequence: TGTGCCAGCAGCCCTCGTTCCGAGGGGGGCTGGACAGATACGCAGTATTTT. This chain connects TRBV28 to TRBJ2-3; TRBD1 or TRBD2 may be the D gene (6 bases each). Germline V lookup: CDR1 MDHEN, CDR2 SYDVKM. The CDR3 totals 17 residues. Trimming removed 6 bases from V and 3 bases from J, with 22 bases in between.

This clonotype was recorded many times. The V call is TRBV6-6, the J call TRBJ1-1, with a possible D match to TRBD1 (5 bases). CDR1 and CDR2 (germline): MNHNY, SVGAGI (reference sequence). V gave up 4 bases and J gave up 3 bases, with 12 bases separating them. The CDR3 contains 14 residues. In DNA, the CDR3 is TGTGCCAGCAGTTTGCCCCTGGGGGACACTGAAGCTTTCTTT. Translated, it gives CASSLPLGDTEAFF.

This clonotype was observed at least ten times. The rearrangement uses TRBV11-2 and TRBJ1-2; D unclear. Per the germline V gene, CDR1 is SGHAT and CDR2 is FQNNGV. Trimming shortened V by 5 bases and J by 4 bases, and 11 bases separated the two germline ends. The CDR3 sequence is 13 residues long. The CDR3 sequence: CASSPTGPYGYTF. The CDR3 DNA reads as TGTGCCAGCAGCCCTACCGGTCCCTATGGCTACACCTTC.

This clonotype occurred a few times. This chain links TRBV27 with TRBJ2-7; TRBD1 matches 10 bases. The V gene's germline CDR1 is MNHEY and CDR2 SMNVEV (reference sequence). The CDR3 is made up of 15 amino acids. J lost 1 base, V lost 3 bases, and 3 bases had no gene match. The CDR3 loop reads CASSFGDRGSYEQYF. DNA for the CDR3: TGTGCCAGCAGTTTCGGGGACAGGGGATCCTACGAGCAGTACTTC.

This clonotype has ten or more counts. The chain is built from TRBV11-2 and TRBJ1-1, with 8 bases identical to TRBD1. CDR1 and CDR2 from the germline V gene are SGHAT and FQNNGV. The CDR3 totals 17 residues. V shed 0 bases, J shed 2 bases, and the junction held 8 bases outside the gene matches. CDR3 nucleotide sequence: TGTGCCAGCAGCTTAGAGGGCCAGGGGGCCATAAACACTGAAGCTTTCTTT. The encoded protein is CASSLEGQGAINTEAFF.

This clonotype has more than one count but fewer than ten. CDR3 in amino acids: CASSLRGGQETQYF. CDR3 nucleotides: TGTGCCAGCAGTCTCCGGGGGGGCCAAGAGACCCAGTACTTC. The J gene is TRBJ2-5, the V gene TRBV28; TRBD2 agrees at 8 bases. Germline V gives CDR1 MDHEN, CDR2 SYDVKM. With V trimmed by 5 bases and J by 1 base, 3 bases remained unmatched. The CDR3 is made up of 14 amino acids.

This clonotype was counted ten times or more. V is TRBV7-2 and J is TRBJ2-2, with D perhaps TRBD2 (7 bases). Trimming stripped 5 bases from V and 5 bases from J, with 15 bases between. CDR3 length: 15 residues. Germline lookup yields CDR1 SGHTA and CDR2 FQGNSA. CDR3 protein: CASSPGGGATGELFF. DNA for the CDR3: TGTGCCAGCAGCCCTGGGGGGGGGGCTACCGGGGAGCTGTTTTTT.